These 10 T cell receptor beta chains were all obtained from the same sample, sequenced in a study of identical twins. One entry per CDR3 protein results from TCRdb running MiXCR on the 5' RACE reads. The table lists under 450,000 distinct CDR3 sequences, less than 20% of them singletons, with roughly 12% in the top ten. The sample comprised naive T cells sorted from blood. These receptors were taken from a man aged 45-65 years in good health.

This clonotype was found many times. This chain connects TRBV2 to TRBJ2-7; TRBD1 matches at 8 bases. CDR3 length equals 16 residues. Per the germline V gene, CDR1 is SNHLY and CDR2 is FYNNEI. The V and J ends lost 1 base and 3 bases, in that order; junction bases with no gene match: 8. The CDR3 spells CASSEGSGGVNYEQYF. CDR3 nucleotide sequence: TGTGCCAGCAGTGAAGGCTCAGGGGGCGTAAACTACGAGCAGTACTTC. Supplemented by reference TRBV2 and TRBJ2-7, the full variable domain reads EPEVTQTPSHQVTQMGQEVILRCVPISNHLYFYWYRQILGQKVEFLVSFYNNEISEKSEIFDDQFSVERPDGSNFTLKIRSTKLEDSAMYFCASSEGSGGVNYEQYFGPGTRLTVT.

This clonotype was seen more than once but under ten times. The chain uses TRBV7-2 and TRBJ2-4, with 8 bases lining up with TRBD1. The CDR3 consists of 13 residues. The V gene end was trimmed by 3 bases and the J gene end by 7 bases; junction bases not matched to a gene: 2. Germline lookup yields CDR1 SGHTA and CDR2 FQGNSA. CDR3 DNA: TGTGCCAGCAGCTTGACAGGGGTTAACATTCAGTACTTC. This codes for CASSLTGVNIQYF. The entire variable domain, with the rest obtained from reference TRBV7-2 and TRBJ2-4, is as follows: GAGVSQSPSNKVTEKGKDVELRCDPISGHTALYWYRQSLGQGLEFLIYFQGNSAPDKSGLPSDRFSAERTGGSVSTLTIQRTQQEDSAVYLCASSLTGVNIQYFGAGTRLSVL.

This clonotype has just a few counts. This rearrangement joins TRBV20-1 to TRBJ2-3; 8 nucleotides line up with TRBD1. Per the germline V gene, CDR1 is DFQATT and CDR2 is SNEGSKA (reference sequence). Germline trimming cut 6 bases from V and 0 bases from J; bases unmatched to any gene: 8. The CDR3 sequence is 15 residues long. The CDR3 DNA is TGCAGTGCAACTCAGGGGGCCTCTAGCACAGATACGCAGTATTTT. Translated: CSATQGASSTDTQYF.

The chain is built from TRBV4-3 and TRBJ2-2; no definite D call. The CDR3 runs to 14 residues. Trimming took off 0 bases at V and 3 bases at J, with 5 bases between the two ends. CDR1 LGHNA and CDR2 YSLEER come from the germline V gene. Here the CDR3 reads CASSQESHTGELFF. The CDR3 coding sequence is TGCGCCAGCAGCCAAGAGTCGCACACCGGGGAGCTGTTTTTT.

This clonotype was counted a few times. The V gene is TRBV20-1, the J gene TRBJ1-2; D remains ambiguous. This CDR3 region has 15 residues. V dropped 0 bases and J dropped 6 bases, with 17 bases sitting between them. Germline CDR1 is DFQATT and CDR2 is SNEGSKA (reference sequence). The CDR3 reads CSARDPVPGANGYTF. The DNA of the CDR3 is TGCAGTGCTAGAGACCCCGTTCCGGGCGCGAATGGCTACACCTTC.

This clonotype was recorded at least ten times. The CDR3 DNA reads TGCAGTGCTAATAGCGGGGGCCGTACTATCAGCTTCCAAGAGACCCAGTACTTC. The encoded protein is CSANSGGRTISFQETQYF. This rearrangement joins TRBV20-1 to TRBJ2-5, with 9 bases matching TRBD2. Trimming took 4 bases from V and 1 from J; bases not matched to a gene: 16. The CDR3 loop spans 18 amino acids. Germline CDR1 reads DFQATT; CDR2 reads SNEGSKA (reference sequence).

This sequence joins TRBV18 and TRBJ2-3; a possible D gene is TRBD2 (6 bases). From germline, CDR1 is KGHSH and CDR2 LQKENI. This CDR3 has 16 amino acids. The ends were cut back, 1 base at V and 6 bases at J, with 17 bases in the middle. The CDR3 is CASSPQNSLRGDTQYF. In DNA, the CDR3 is TGTGCCAGCTCACCACAGAACAGCCTCCGGGGGGATACGCAGTATTTT.

The chain links TRBV11-3 to TRBJ2-1; no reliable D call. Between the trimmed V and J ends, which lost 0 bases and 4 bases, there was a span of 4 bases. From germline, CDR1 is SGHNT and CDR2 YENEEA. CDR3 length: 13 residues. The CDR3, as DNA: TGTGCCAGCAGCTTAGATCAATACAATGAGCAGTTCTTC. This codes for CASSLDQYNEQFF.

The rearrangement links TRBV20-1 to TRBJ2-1; 11 nucleotides align to TRBD2. The germline CDR1 and CDR2 sequences are DFQATT and SNEGSKA (reference sequence). Trimming removed 3 bases from V and 7 bases from J; junction bases left unmatched: 11. The CDR3 length is 16 residues. The DNA for the CDR3 is TGCAGTGCTAGGATCCTAGCGGGGGGTTCTGGAAATGAGCAGTTCTTC. It encodes CSARILAGGSGNEQFF.

This clonotype was recorded a few times. The chain employs TRBV5-1 and TRBJ1-2; TRBD1 aligns across 8 bases. CDR1 is SGHRS and CDR2 is YFSETQ in the germline V gene. The CDR3 is 15 residues long. Trimming took 4 bases from V and 6 from J; bases not matched to a gene: 11. CDR3: CASSPNVGQGHGYTF. CDR3 bases: TGCGCCAGCAGCCCGAATGTCGGACAGGGACATGGCTACACCTTC.